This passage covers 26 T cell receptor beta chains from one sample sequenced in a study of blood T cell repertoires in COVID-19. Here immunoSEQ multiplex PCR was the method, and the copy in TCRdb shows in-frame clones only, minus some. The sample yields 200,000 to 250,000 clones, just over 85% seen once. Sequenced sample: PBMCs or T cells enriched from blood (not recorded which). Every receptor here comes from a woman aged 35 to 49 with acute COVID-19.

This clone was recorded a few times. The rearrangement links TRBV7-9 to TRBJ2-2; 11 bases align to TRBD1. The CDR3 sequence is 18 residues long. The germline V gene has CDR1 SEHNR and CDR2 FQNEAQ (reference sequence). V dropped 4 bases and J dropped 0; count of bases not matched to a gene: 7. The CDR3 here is CASSSRTGGTPNTGELFF. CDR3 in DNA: TGTGCCAGCAGCTCGCGGACAGGGGGCACACCGAACACCGGGGAGCTGTTTTTT.

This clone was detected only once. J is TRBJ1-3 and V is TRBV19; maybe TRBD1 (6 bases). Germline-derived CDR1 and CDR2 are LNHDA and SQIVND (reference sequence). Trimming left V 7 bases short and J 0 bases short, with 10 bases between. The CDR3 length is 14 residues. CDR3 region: CASTDRSSGNTIYF. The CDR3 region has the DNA TGTGCCAGTACCGACAGGAGCTCTGGAAACACCATATATTTT.

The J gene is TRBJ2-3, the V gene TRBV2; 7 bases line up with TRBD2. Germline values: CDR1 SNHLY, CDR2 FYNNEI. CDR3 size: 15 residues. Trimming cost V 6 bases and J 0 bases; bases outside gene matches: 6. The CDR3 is CASRKTSVSTDTQYF. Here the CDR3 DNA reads TGTGCCAGCAGGAAAACTAGCGTTAGCACAGATACGCAGTATTTT. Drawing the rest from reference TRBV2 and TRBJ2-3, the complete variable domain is EPEVTQTPSHQVTQMGQEVILRCVPISNHLYFYWYRQILGQKVEFLVSFYNNEISEKSEIFDDQFSVERPDGSNFTLKIRSTKLEDSAMYFCASRKTSVSTDTQYFGPGTRLTVL.

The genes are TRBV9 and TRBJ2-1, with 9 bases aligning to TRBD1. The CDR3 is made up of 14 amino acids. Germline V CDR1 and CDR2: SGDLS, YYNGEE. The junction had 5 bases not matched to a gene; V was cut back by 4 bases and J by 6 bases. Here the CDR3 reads CASSPGTGPNEQFF. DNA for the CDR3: TGTGCCAGCAGCCCGGGGACAGGGCCCAATGAGCAGTTCTTC.

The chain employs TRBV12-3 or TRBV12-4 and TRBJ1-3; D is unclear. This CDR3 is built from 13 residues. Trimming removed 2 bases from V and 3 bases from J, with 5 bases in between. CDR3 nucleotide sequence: TGTGCCAGCAGTTTATCGGGTGGAAACACCATATATTTT. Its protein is CASSLSGGNTIYF.

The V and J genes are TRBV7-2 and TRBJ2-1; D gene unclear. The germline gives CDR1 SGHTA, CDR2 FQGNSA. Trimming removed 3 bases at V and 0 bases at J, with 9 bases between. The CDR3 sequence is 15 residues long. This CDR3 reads CASSFGIRSYNEQFF. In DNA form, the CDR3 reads TGTGCCAGCAGCTTCGGTATTCGCTCCTACAATGAGCAGTTCTTC.

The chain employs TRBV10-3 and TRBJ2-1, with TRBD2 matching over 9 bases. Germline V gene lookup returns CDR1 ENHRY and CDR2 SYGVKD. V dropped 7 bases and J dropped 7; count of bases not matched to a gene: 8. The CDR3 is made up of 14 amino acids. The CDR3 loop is CAIKEREEGNEQFF. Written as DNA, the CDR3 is TGTGCCATCAAGGAGCGGGAGGAGGGTAATGAGCAGTTCTTC.

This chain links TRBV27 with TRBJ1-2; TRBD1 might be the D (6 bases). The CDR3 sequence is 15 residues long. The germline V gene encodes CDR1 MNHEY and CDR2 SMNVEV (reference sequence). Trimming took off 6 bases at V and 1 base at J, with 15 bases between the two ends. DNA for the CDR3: TGTGCCAGCAGGGCTACAGGGCAGGGTAACTATGGCTACACCTTC. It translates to CASRATGQGNYGYTF.

The CDR3 region has the DNA TGTGCCAGCAGTCCGTCAGGGACTAACTACGAGCAGTACTTC. Translated, it gives CASSPSGTNYEQYF. This chain links TRBV28 with TRBJ2-7; TRBD2 aligns across 7 bases. V was clipped by 5 bases and J by 3 bases; unmatched bases: 7. Germline loops: CDR1 MDHEN, CDR2 SYDVKM. CDR3 length equals 14 residues.

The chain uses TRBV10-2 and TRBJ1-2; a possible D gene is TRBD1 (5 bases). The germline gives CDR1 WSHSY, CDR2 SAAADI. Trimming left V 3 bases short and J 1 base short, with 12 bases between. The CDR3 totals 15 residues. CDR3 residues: CASSDPREGNYGYTF. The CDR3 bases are TGCGCCAGCAGTGACCCCAGGGAGGGTAACTATGGCTACACCTTC.

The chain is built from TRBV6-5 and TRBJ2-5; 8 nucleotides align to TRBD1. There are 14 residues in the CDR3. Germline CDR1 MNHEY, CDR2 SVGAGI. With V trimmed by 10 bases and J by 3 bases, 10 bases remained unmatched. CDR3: CATETGEAKETQYF. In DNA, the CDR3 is TGTGCCACCGAGACAGGGGAAGCCAAAGAGACCCAGTACTTC.

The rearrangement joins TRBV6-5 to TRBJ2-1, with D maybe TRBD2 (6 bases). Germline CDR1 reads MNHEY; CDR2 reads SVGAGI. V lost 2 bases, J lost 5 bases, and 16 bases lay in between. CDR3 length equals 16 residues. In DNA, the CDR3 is TGTGCCAGCAGTTACGAAGGAGGGATCGCTCACAATGAGCAGTTCTTC. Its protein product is CASSYEGGIAHNEQFF.

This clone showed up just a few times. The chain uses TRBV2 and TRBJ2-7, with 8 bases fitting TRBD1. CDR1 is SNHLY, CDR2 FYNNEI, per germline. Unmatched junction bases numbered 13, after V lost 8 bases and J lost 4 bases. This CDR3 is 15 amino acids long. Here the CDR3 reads CASLTGTRGPYEQYF. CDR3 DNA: TGTGCCAGCCTGACCGGGACCAGGGGGCCGTACGAGCAGTACTTC.

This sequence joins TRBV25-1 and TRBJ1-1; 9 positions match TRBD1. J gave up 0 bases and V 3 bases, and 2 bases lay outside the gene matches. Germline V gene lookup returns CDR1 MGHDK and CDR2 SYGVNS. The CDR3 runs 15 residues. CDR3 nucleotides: TGTGCCAGCAGTGACGGACAGGGGTTGAACACTGAAGCTTTCTTT. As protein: CASSDGQGLNTEAFF.

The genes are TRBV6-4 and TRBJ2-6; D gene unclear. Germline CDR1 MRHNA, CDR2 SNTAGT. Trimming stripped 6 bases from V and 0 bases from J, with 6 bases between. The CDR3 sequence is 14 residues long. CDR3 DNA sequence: TGTGCCAGCAGACAGTCCTCTGGGGCCAACGTCCTGACTTTC. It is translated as CASRQSSGANVLTF.

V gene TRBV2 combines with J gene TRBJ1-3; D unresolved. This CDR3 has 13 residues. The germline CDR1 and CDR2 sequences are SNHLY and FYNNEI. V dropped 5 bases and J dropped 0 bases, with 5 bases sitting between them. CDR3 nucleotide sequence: TGTGCCAGCAGTATTTACTCTGGAAACACCATATATTTT. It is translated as CASSIYSGNTIYF.

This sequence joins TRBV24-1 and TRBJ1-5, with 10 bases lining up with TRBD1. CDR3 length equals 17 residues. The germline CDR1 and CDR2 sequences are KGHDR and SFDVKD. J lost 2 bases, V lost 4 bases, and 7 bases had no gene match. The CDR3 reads CATSDPGQGSGNQPQHF. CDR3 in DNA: TGTGCCACCAGTGACCCGGGACAGGGGTCGGGCAATCAGCCCCAGCATTTT.

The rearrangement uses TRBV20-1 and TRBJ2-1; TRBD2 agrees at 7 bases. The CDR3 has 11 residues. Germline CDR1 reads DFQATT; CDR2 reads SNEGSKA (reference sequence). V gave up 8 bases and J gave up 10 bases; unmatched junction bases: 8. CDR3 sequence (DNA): TGCAGTTCCTTCGCGGGAGTAGAGCAGTTCTTC. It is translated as CSSFAGVEQFF.

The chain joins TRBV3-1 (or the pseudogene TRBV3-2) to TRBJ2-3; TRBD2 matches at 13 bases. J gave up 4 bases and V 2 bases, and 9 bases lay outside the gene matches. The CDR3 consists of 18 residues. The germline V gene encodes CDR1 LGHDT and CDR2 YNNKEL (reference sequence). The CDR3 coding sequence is TGTGCCAGCAGCCAACATAAGGGACTAGCGGGAAAAGCAGATACGCAGTATTTT. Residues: CASSQHKGLAGKADTQYF.

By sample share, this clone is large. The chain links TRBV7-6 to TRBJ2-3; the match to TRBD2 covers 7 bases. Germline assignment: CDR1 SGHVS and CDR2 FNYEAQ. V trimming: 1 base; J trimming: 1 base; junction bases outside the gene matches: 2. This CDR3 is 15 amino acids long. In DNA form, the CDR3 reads TGTGCCAGCAGCTTAGGTGGGGGGGGCACAGATACGCAGTATTTT. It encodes CASSLGGGGTDTQYF.

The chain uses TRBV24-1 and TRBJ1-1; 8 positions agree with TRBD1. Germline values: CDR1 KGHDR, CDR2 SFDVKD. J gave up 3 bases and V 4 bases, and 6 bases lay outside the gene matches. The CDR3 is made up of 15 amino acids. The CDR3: CATSDKGTGYTEAFF. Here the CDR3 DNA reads TGTGCCACCAGTGACAAAGGGACAGGATACACTGAAGCTTTCTTT.

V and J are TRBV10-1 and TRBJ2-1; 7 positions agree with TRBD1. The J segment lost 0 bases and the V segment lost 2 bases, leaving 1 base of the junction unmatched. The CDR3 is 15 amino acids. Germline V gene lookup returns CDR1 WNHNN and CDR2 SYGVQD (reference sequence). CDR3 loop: CASSERQGSYNEQFF. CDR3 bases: TGCGCCAGCAGTGAGAGACAGGGCTCCTACAATGAGCAGTTCTTC.

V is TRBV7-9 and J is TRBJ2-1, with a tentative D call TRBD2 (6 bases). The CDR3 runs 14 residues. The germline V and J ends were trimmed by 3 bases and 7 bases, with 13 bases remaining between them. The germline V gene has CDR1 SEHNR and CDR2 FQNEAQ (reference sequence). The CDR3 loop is CASSFTGSGNEQFF. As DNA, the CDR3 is TGTGCCAGCAGCTTTACGGGTAGCGGAAATGAGCAGTTCTTC.

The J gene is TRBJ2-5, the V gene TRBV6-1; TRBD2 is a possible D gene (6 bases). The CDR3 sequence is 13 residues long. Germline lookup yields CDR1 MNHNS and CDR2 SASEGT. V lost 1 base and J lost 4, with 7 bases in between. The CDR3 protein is CASSEVGGETQYF. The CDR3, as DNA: TGTGCCAGCAGTGAAGTGGGGGGAGAGACCCAGTACTTC.

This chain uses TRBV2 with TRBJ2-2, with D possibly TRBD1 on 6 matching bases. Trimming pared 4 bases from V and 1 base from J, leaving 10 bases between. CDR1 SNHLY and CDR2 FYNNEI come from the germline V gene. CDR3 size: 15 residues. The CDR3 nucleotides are TGTGCCAGCAGTGGACAGACAGGGAACACCGGGGAGCTGTTTTTT. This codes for CASSGQTGNTGELFF.

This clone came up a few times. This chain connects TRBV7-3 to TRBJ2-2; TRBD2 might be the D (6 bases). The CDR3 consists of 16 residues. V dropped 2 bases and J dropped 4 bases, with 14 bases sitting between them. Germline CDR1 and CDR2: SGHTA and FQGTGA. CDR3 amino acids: CASSLGAGTITGELFF. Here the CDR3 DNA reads TGTGCCAGCAGCTTAGGTGCGGGAACAATCACCGGGGAGCTGTTTTTT.